These 26 T cell receptor beta chains were sequenced from one sample in a study of preoperative IRX-2 immunotherapy in early breast cancer. Measured with immunoSEQ multiplex PCR; TCRdb has only the in-frame clones, and not every one. The table shows roughly 43,000 clones, with less than 95% occurring only once. Sample treatment: preoperative locoregional IRX-2 cytokine immunotherapy. The material sequenced was tumor tissue, taken after IRX-2 immunotherapy. The receptors come from a human donor with breast cancer.

The CDR3 reads CASSFGDTQYF. In nucleotides, the CDR3 is TGTGCCAGCAGTTTCGGGGATACGCAGTATTTT. This chain joins TRBV7-3 and TRBJ2-3; D is uncertain. V lost 6 bases and J 6 bases, leaving 7 bases between the germline ends. There are 11 residues in the CDR3. Germline loops: CDR1 SGHTA, CDR2 FQGTGA.

The V call is TRBV5-5, the J call TRBJ2-7; a weak D match, TRBD1 (5 bases). With 5 bases removed from V and 1 base from J, the gap between germline ends came to 13 bases. CDR1 is SGHKS and CDR2 is YYEKEE in the germline V gene (reference sequence). This CDR3 comprises 14 residues. The CDR3 coding sequence is TGTGCCAGCAGACTACGACAGCCATCCTACGAGCAGTACTTC. It translates to CASRLRQPSYEQYF.

This chain joins TRBV18 and TRBJ2-7; the D is unclear. The germline V gene encodes CDR1 KGHSH and CDR2 LQKENI. V lost 3 bases and J lost 3, with 12 bases in between. CDR3 length: 14 amino acids. In DNA, the CDR3 is TGTGCCAGCTCACCCGGCACAGTAAACTACGAGCAGTACTTC. This encodes CASSPGTVNYEQYF.

The gene calls are TRBV6-5 and TRBJ1-2; 7 nucleotides align to TRBD1. Germline V gives CDR1 MNHEY, CDR2 SVGAGI. Trimming at V came to 2 bases and at J to 6 bases, leaving 3 bases not matched to a gene. CDR3 length equals 13 residues. The CDR3 DNA sequence: TGTGCCAGCAGTTACAGGGGGCACAATGGCTACACCTTC. It encodes CASSYRGHNGYTF.

The CDR3, as DNA: TGTGCCAGCAGCCGAAAAAACGACAGGGGAACAACTAATGAAAAACTGTTTTTT. Amino acid sequence: CASSRKNDRGTTNEKLFF. The rearrangement uses TRBV5-4 and TRBJ1-4; 8 nucleotides line up with TRBD1. Germline trimming cut 4 bases from V and 0 bases from J; bases unmatched to any gene: 11. The germline gives CDR1 SGHNT, CDR2 YYREEE (reference sequence). This CDR3 comprises 18 residues.

The rearrangement joins TRBV18 to TRBJ2-7; 7 bases line up with TRBD2. The V gene's germline CDR1 is KGHSH and CDR2 LQKENI. The CDR3 totals 17 residues. Germline trimming cut 3 bases from V and 0 bases from J; bases unmatched to any gene: 11. This CDR3 is CASSPTSVRGSSYEQYF. CDR3 DNA sequence: TGTGCCAGCTCACCTACTTCCGTACGCGGGAGCTCCTACGAGCAGTACTTC. The full variable domain, its missing parts supplied by reference TRBV18 and TRBJ2-7, is NAGVMQNPRHLVRRRGQEARLRCSPMKGHSHVYWYRQLPEEGLKFMVYLQKENIIDESGMPKERFSAEFPKEGPSILRIQQVVRGDSAAYFCASSPTSVRGSSYEQYFGPGTRLTVT.

The chain is built from TRBV5-1 and TRBJ1-1; 7 positions match TRBD1. The CDR3 has 14 amino acids. The V gene's germline CDR1 is SGHRS and CDR2 YFSETQ. The V gene end was trimmed by 0 bases and the J gene end by 6 bases; junction bases not matched to a gene: 5. This CDR3 reads CASSLGTGRPEAFF. CDR3 in DNA: TGCGCCAGCAGCTTGGGGACAGGTCGCCCTGAAGCTTTCTTT.

This sequence joins TRBV19 and TRBJ1-6; a possible D gene is TRBD1 (6 bases). V was cut by 6 bases and J by 6 bases, with 15 bases left in between. Germline CDR1 reads LNHDA; CDR2 reads SQIVND (reference sequence). This CDR3 contains 15 residues. The CDR3: CASRTQGALNSPLHF. CDR3 coding DNA: TGTGCCAGTAGAACACAGGGCGCCCTTAATTCACCCCTCCACTTT. Together with reference TRBV19 and TRBJ1-6, the CDR3 gives the full variable domain: DGGITQSPKYLFRKEGQNVTLSCEQNLNHDAMYWYRQDPGQGLRLIYYSQIVNDFQKGDIAEGYSVSREKKESFPLTVTSAQKNPTAFYLCASRTQGALNSPLHFGNGTRLTVT.

This chain connects TRBV27 to TRBJ2-7; TRBD1 might be the D (6 bases). The germline V gene has CDR1 MNHEY and CDR2 SMNVEV (reference sequence). This CDR3 has 14 amino acids. V lost 5 bases, J lost 4 bases, and 15 bases lay in between. CDR3 amino acids: CASSIPGQVYEQYF. In nucleotides, the CDR3 is TGTGCCAGCAGTATCCCGGGACAAGTGTACGAGCAGTACTTC.

CDR3: CASSLEGLQAEEQYF. CDR3 in DNA: TGTGCCAGCAGCTTAGAGGGACTTCAAGCGGAGGAGCAGTACTTC. The gene calls are TRBV7-2 and TRBJ2-5, with D possibly being TRBD2 (6 bases). CDR3 length equals 15 residues. Trimming pared 1 base from V and 11 bases from J, leaving 20 bases between. Germline CDR1 reads SGHTA; CDR2 reads FQGNSA. Looking up the rest from reference TRBV7-2 and TRBJ2-5 gives the full variable domain: GAGVSQSPSNKVTEKGKDVELRCDPISGHTALYWYRQSLGQGLEFLIYFQGNSAPDKSGLPSDRFSAERTGGSVSTLTIQRTQQEDSAVYLCASSLEGLQAEEQYFGPGTRLLVL.

V is TRBV7-3 and J is TRBJ1-1; D might be TRBD1 (5 bases). CDR1 and CDR2 (germline): SGHTA, FQGTGA. The ends were cut back, 1 base at V and 5 bases at J, with 17 bases in the middle. The CDR3 sequence is 16 residues long. The CDR3, as DNA: TGTGCCAGCAGCTTAAGCGGGTGGCCTGGACAAACTGAAGCTTTCTTT. This sequence encodes CASSLSGWPGQTEAFF.

The chain carries TRBV28 and TRBJ2-7; TRBD2 agrees at 9 bases. J lost 2 bases, V lost 7 bases, and 6 bases had no gene match. The CDR3 is 14 residues long. Germline CDR1 reads MDHEN; CDR2 reads SYDVKM. The CDR3, as DNA: TGTGCCAGCAAACTGCGGGGGGGGCCCTACGAGCAGTACTTC. Residues: CASKLRGGPYEQYF.

CDR3 sequence: CASSQGTGDQPQHF. Written as DNA, the CDR3 is TGCGCCAGCAGCCAAGGCACAGGGGATCAGCCCCAGCATTTT. The chain has TRBV4-3 and TRBJ1-5; 7 nucleotides align to TRBD1. The CDR3 covers 14 residues. Germline trimming cut 1 base from V and 5 bases from J; bases unmatched to any gene: 2. Germline V gene data show CDR1 as LGHNA and CDR2 as YSLEER.

V and J are TRBV6-1 and TRBJ2-2; D ambiguous. There are 14 residues in the CDR3. With 5 bases removed from V and 1 base from J, the gap between germline ends came to 8 bases. Looked up from germline, CDR1 is MNHNS and CDR2 is SASEGT. The CDR3 here is CASSPRKNTGELFF. The CDR3 nucleotides are TGTGCCAGCAGTCCCCGGAAGAACACCGGGGAGCTGTTTTTT.

This clone was detected only once. The genes are TRBV6-6 and TRBJ1-6; the D gene is possibly TRBD1 (6 bases). The CDR3 runs to 16 residues. The germline gives CDR1 MNHNY, CDR2 SVGAGI (reference sequence). The germline V and J ends were trimmed by 6 bases and 9 bases, with 21 bases remaining between them. This chain's CDR3 is CASRGAMRVLGSPLHF. The DNA of the CDR3 is TGTGCCAGCAGGGGGGCAATGCGGGTTCTTGGTTCACCCCTCCACTTT.

The rearrangement links TRBV28 to TRBJ2-7; 12 nucleotides match TRBD2. Germline CDR1 reads MDHEN; CDR2 reads SYDVKM. Trimming took 6 bases from V and 6 from J; bases not matched to a gene: 9. The CDR3 contains 15 residues. As DNA, the CDR3 is TGTGCCAGCAGAGGGCTAGCGGGGGGGCCGGGCGAGCAGTACTTC. Translation: CASRGLAGGPGEQYF.

The chain carries TRBV9 and TRBJ2-3; unclear D gene. The CDR3 sequence is 16 residues long. Germline V gene lookup returns CDR1 SGDLS and CDR2 YYNGEE. Trimming stripped 4 bases from V and 2 bases from J, with 17 bases between. CDR3 nucleotides: TGTGCCAGCAGCCCAACCAGCCTCCTGACCACAGATACGCAGTATTTT. It translates to CASSPTSLLTTDTQYF.

The gene calls are TRBV9 and TRBJ2-5; possible D gene TRBD1, 5 bases. The V and J ends lost 0 bases and 0 bases respectively, with 9 bases between them. Germline CDR1 is SGDLS and CDR2 is YYNGEE. The CDR3 covers 15 residues. CDR3: CASSVGQPYQETQYF. As DNA, the CDR3 is TGTGCCAGCAGCGTAGGACAGCCGTACCAAGAGACCCAGTACTTC.

The chain combines TRBV5-1 with TRBJ2-1, with 9 bases identical to TRBD2. This CDR3 spans 17 amino acids. Germline loops: CDR1 SGHRS, CDR2 YFSETQ. Unmatched junction bases numbered 14, after V lost 6 bases and J lost 4 bases. The CDR3 loop is CASTSALSSGAYNEQFF. The CDR3 DNA reads TGCGCCAGCACCTCAGCCCTCTCTAGCGGGGCTTACAATGAGCAGTTCTTC.

A single count supports this clone. This chain uses TRBV5-1 with TRBJ2-7; the D gene could be TRBD1 or TRBD2 (6 bases each). The CDR3 is made up of 17 amino acids. Trimming removed 3 bases from V and 4 bases from J, with 23 bases in between. The V gene's germline CDR1 is SGHRS and CDR2 YFSETQ. CDR3 region: CASSSLPLGGKRYEQYF. CDR3 DNA: TGCGCCAGCAGCTCGCTACCCTTAGGGGGGAAAAGGTACGAGCAGTACTTC.

The rearrangement uses TRBV11-1 and TRBJ2-2, with TRBD1 identical over 8 bases. Germline V gene sequence: CDR1 SGHAT, CDR2 FQDESV (reference sequence). The V gene end was trimmed by 4 bases and the J gene end by 4 bases; junction bases not matched to a gene: 5. The CDR3 spans 15 residues. The DNA of the CDR3 is TGTGCCAGCAGCTGGACAGGGTTGGTCACCGGGGAGCTGTTTTTT. It yields the protein CASSWTGLVTGELFF. The variable domain in full, completed from reference TRBV11-1 and TRBJ2-2, reads EAEVAQSPRYKITEKSQAVAFWCDPISGHATLYWYRQILGQGPELLVQFQDESVVDDSQLPKDRFSAERLKGVDSTLKIQPAELGDSAMYLCASSWTGLVTGELFFGEGSRLTVL.

The gene calls are TRBV18 and TRBJ2-5, with 8 positions matching TRBD1. The J segment lost 5 bases and the V segment lost 2 bases, leaving 7 bases of the junction unmatched. This CDR3 has 15 amino acids. Germline-derived CDR1 and CDR2 are KGHSH and LQKENI. This CDR3 is CASSPVTGVGETQYF. CDR3 in DNA: TGTGCCAGCTCACCAGTGACAGGGGTTGGGGAGACCCAGTACTTC. The full variable domain, in which reference TRBV18 and TRBJ2-5 provide the parts outside the CDR3, is NAGVMQNPRHLVRRRGQEARLRCSPMKGHSHVYWYRQLPEEGLKFMVYLQKENIIDESGMPKERFSAEFPKEGPSILRIQQVVRGDSAAYFCASSPVTGVGETQYFGPGTRLLVL.

The chain has TRBV28 and TRBJ2-5; D remains ambiguous. Judging by the DNA end, TRBJ2-7 fits better; the J call may be wrong. CDR1 MDHEN and CDR2 SYDVKM come from the germline V gene. The CDR3 contains 13 residues. In DNA form, the CDR3 reads TGTGCCAGCGGAACCACCTCAACCTACGAGCAGTACTTC. It is translated as CASGTTSTYEQYF.

This clone was counted once. The chain links TRBV18 to TRBJ1-2; D ambiguous. This CDR3 has 18 residues. The V end was cut by 2 bases, the J end by 8 bases, with 27 bases between. The V gene's germline CDR1 is KGHSH and CDR2 LQKENI. The CDR3 DNA reads TGTGCCAGCTCACCAGAAGGATGGGAGGTCGGCTCTCTATGGGGCTACACCTTC. Protein sequence: CASSPEGWEVGSLWGYTF.

Turning to this clone: This specimen includes other DNA sequences encoding the same CDR3. The chain is built from TRBV10-3 and TRBJ2-7; D is undetermined. The CDR3 loop spans 11 amino acids. Trimming stripped 0 bases from V and 7 bases from J, with 4 bases between. Germline lookup yields CDR1 ENHRY and CDR2 SYGVKD. The CDR3 DNA follows: TGTGCCATCAGTGAGTCGACAGAGCAGTACTTC. Amino acid sequence: CAISESTEQYF.

The chain recombines TRBV7-2 with TRBJ1-3; 7 bases fit TRBD1. Germline assignment: CDR1 SGHTA and CDR2 FQGNSA. The CDR3 runs 15 residues. V was clipped by 1 base and J by 5 bases; unmatched bases: 5. The CDR3 sequence is CASSLVRGRRNTIYF. CDR3 sequence (DNA): TGTGCCAGCAGCTTAGTGAGGGGGCGTCGAAACACCATATATTTT.